These 23 T cell receptor beta chains share one sample of origin, sequenced in a study of T-cell reconstitution after alpha-beta-depleted transplantation in children. During its preparation, the TCRbeta library received unique molecular identifiers. TCRdb re-called the PCR reads with MiXCR, one entry per CDR3 protein. The sample holds 300,000 to 400,000 distinct CDR3 sequences, 23% seen once. This specimen consisted of PBMCs, mostly from graft donor cells, obtained 180 days after TCRalphabeta/CD19-depleted stem cell transplant. The origin of the receptors is a male patient younger than 18 who had a stem cell transplant for acute lymphoblastic leukemia, so the T cells may come from the graft donor.

The chain has TRBV27 and TRBJ2-7; D gene ambiguous. V gave up 4 bases and J gave up 7 bases, with 11 bases separating them. CDR1 and CDR2 from the germline V gene are MNHEY and SMNVEV (reference sequence). The CDR3 sequence is 12 residues long. The CDR3 DNA reads as TGTGCCAGCAGTTCCCGGCTTGGAGAGCAGTACTTC. Protein product: CASSSRLGEQYF.

This rearrangement joins TRBV11-2 to TRBJ2-1; TRBD1 or TRBD2 may be the D gene (5 bases each). Between the trimmed V and J ends, which lost 6 bases and 12 bases, there was a span of 21 bases. This CDR3 comprises 14 residues. Germline CDR1 reads SGHAT; CDR2 reads FQNNGV. CDR3 bases: TGTGCCAGCAGTTATCCGGGCTCAGGGAGAGGGCAGTTCTTC. This codes for CASSYPGSGRGQFF.

V is TRBV5-1 and J is TRBJ2-3; D remains unclear. From germline, CDR1 is SGHRS and CDR2 YFSETQ. V was cut by 3 bases and J by 1 base, with 9 bases left in between. The CDR3 runs 14 residues. The CDR3 sequence is CASSWVGGTDTQYF. In DNA, the CDR3 is TGCGCCAGCAGCTGGGTTGGCGGCACAGATACGCAGTATTTT.

V usage is TRBV25-1 and J usage is TRBJ2-1; 8 bases are shared with TRBD2. Germline CDR1 reads MGHDK; CDR2 reads SYGVNS. CDR3 length: 14 amino acids. The V and J ends lost 9 bases and 5 bases, in that order; junction bases with no gene match: 9. The CDR3: CASQGLAGDNEQFF. The CDR3 DNA follows: TGTGCCAGTCAGGGCCTAGCGGGTGACAATGAGCAGTTCTTC.

The J gene is TRBJ1-2, the V gene TRBV5-6; 7 bases map to TRBD1. Germline loops: CDR1 SGHDT, CDR2 YYEEEE. V dropped 2 bases and J dropped 5; count of bases not matched to a gene: 9. The CDR3 extends over 15 amino acids. CDR3 DNA sequence: TGTGCCAGCAGCTTCGGTCACAGGGGTGGGTATGGCTACACCTTC. This gives the protein CASSFGHRGGYGYTF.

This chain links TRBV27 with TRBJ2-1; perhaps TRBD2 as D (5 bases). Per the germline V gene, CDR1 is MNHEY and CDR2 is SMNVEV (reference sequence). This CDR3 contains 15 residues. Trimming removed 2 bases from V and 6 bases from J, with 14 bases in between. This CDR3 reads CASSLRIDRGNEQFF. Written as DNA, the CDR3 is TGTGCCAGCAGTTTACGGATAGATCGGGGCAATGAGCAGTTCTTC.

The chain recombines TRBV29-1 with TRBJ2-1, with 12 nucleotides matching TRBD2. CDR3 size: 12 residues. Germline assignment: CDR1 SQVTM and CDR2 ANQGSEA. The ends lost 4 bases at V and 12 bases at J; junction bases unmatched: 4. This CDR3 reads CSVGTSGTRQFF. The CDR3 DNA sequence: TGCAGCGTTGGGACTAGCGGGACTCGGCAGTTCTTC.

The chain uses TRBV20-1 and TRBJ1-6; the D is unclear. CDR1 is DFQATT, CDR2 SNEGSKA, per germline (reference sequence). Trimming took 4 bases from V and 5 from J, leaving 9 bases between them. The CDR3 is made up of 13 amino acids. CDR3 amino acids: CSATIRNNSPLHF. DNA of the CDR3: TGCAGTGCTACCATAAGGAATAATTCACCCCTCCACTTT.

The chain recombines TRBV7-3 with TRBJ2-1, with TRBD2 matching over 8 bases. V shed 5 bases and J 3 bases; nucleotides not matched to a gene: 3. Per germline, CDR1 SGHTA and CDR2 FQGTGA. This CDR3 comprises 14 residues. This chain's CDR3 is CASSVLAGYNEQFF. In DNA, the CDR3 is TGTGCCAGCAGCGTTCTAGCGGGCTACAATGAGCAGTTCTTC.

V is TRBV5-1 and J is TRBJ2-1; 8 nucleotides align to TRBD2. Germline V gene data show CDR1 as SGHRS and CDR2 as YFSETQ. The CDR3 loop spans 17 amino acids. Trimming removed 4 bases from V and 4 bases from J; junction bases left unmatched: 13. The CDR3 sequence is CASSTATSATLYNEQFF. The CDR3 DNA reads as TGCGCCAGCAGCACCGCGACTAGCGCCACACTATACAATGAGCAGTTCTTC.

In this sample, this clonotype turned up a few times. The V and J genes are TRBV9 and TRBJ2-7, with TRBD1 as a possible D gene (5 bases). Deletions cut 4 bases from V and 0 bases from J, with 14 bases between. Germline CDR1 is SGDLS and CDR2 is YYNGEE. The CDR3 length is 15 residues. The chain's CDR3 is CASSPRQSSSYEQYF. CDR3 sequence (DNA): TGTGCCAGCAGCCCCCGACAGAGTAGCTCCTACGAGCAGTACTTC.

V usage is TRBV18 and J usage is TRBJ2-5; no clear D gene. The CDR3 loop spans 14 amino acids. Per the germline V gene, CDR1 is KGHSH and CDR2 is LQKENI. The ends were cut back, 1 base at V and 1 base at J, with 7 bases in the middle. Written as DNA, the CDR3 is TGTGCCAGCTCACCACTCTTCGTCCAAGAGACCCAGTACTTC. Protein product: CASSPLFVQETQYF.

The V and J genes are TRBV10-3 and TRBJ1-1; D not certain. Germline loops: CDR1 ENHRY, CDR2 SYGVKD. Deletions cut 1 base from V and 4 bases from J, with 10 bases between. The CDR3 is made up of 14 amino acids. This CDR3 reads CAISEFVGFTEAFF. Written as DNA, the CDR3 is TGTGCCATCAGTGAGTTTGTGGGTTTCACTGAAGCTTTCTTT.

In this sample, this clonotype turned up a few times. The genes are TRBV9 and TRBJ2-7; weak D call: TRBD2 (6 bases). With 4 bases removed from V and 2 bases from J, the gap between germline ends came to 16 bases. CDR3 size: 15 residues. CDR1 is SGDLS and CDR2 is YYNGEE in the germline V gene. CDR3 in amino acids: CASSFWDSLTYEQYF. For the CDR3, the DNA is TGTGCCAGCAGCTTCTGGGACTCCTTAACCTACGAGCAGTACTTC.

The chain links TRBV7-3 to TRBJ1-1; possibly TRBD1 for D (5 bases). With 0 bases removed from V and 4 bases from J, the gap between germline ends came to 15 bases. The length of the CDR3 is 16 residues. Germline loops: CDR1 SGHTA, CDR2 FQGTGA. This chain's CDR3 is CASSLTGPVSSTEAFF. The CDR3 nucleotides read TGTGCCAGCAGCTTAACGGGACCGGTCTCCAGCACTGAAGCTTTCTTT.

This chain connects TRBV29-1 to TRBJ2-7; 9 bases align to TRBD2. The CDR3 has 13 amino acids. The V gene's germline CDR1 is SQVTM and CDR2 ANQGSEA. V lost 4 bases, J lost 6 bases, and 7 bases stayed unmatched. The CDR3: CSVGGLAGPEQYF. CDR3 coding DNA: TGCAGCGTTGGCGGGCTAGCGGGACCCGAGCAGTACTTC.

This rearrangement joins TRBV7-6 to TRBJ2-7; weak D call: TRBD1 (5 bases). The CDR3 runs 17 residues. CDR1 and CDR2 (germline): SGHVS, FNYEAQ. V dropped 2 bases and J dropped 5 bases, with 22 bases sitting between them. The CDR3 is CASSLRVREKHTDEQYF. CDR3 sequence (DNA): TGTGCCAGCAGCTTAAGGGTCAGGGAAAAGCATACGGACGAGCAGTACTTC.

This clonotype has just a few counts. The rearrangement joins TRBV6-5 to TRBJ2-5, with D perhaps given as TRBD1 or TRBD2 (5 bases each). This CDR3 contains 14 residues. From germline, CDR1 is MNHEY and CDR2 SVGAGI. V dropped 4 bases and J dropped 4 bases, with 13 bases sitting between them. The CDR3 DNA reads TGTGCCAGCAGTTTCTCCGGGACGGCAGAGACCCAGTACTTC. Its translation: CASSFSGTAETQYF.

The chain couples TRBV3-1 to TRBJ1-6; no definite D call. The CDR3 length is 13 residues. Germline V gives CDR1 LGHDT, CDR2 YNNKEL (reference sequence). Trimming took 3 bases from V and 10 from J, leaving 10 bases between them. The chain's CDR3 is CASSHQVGSPLHF. The CDR3 nucleotides are TGTGCCAGCAGCCATCAAGTGGGATCACCCCTCCACTTT.

The sample holds a few counts of this clonotype. J is TRBJ1-5 and V is TRBV29-1; TRBD1 aligns across 8 bases. V shed 4 bases and J 2 bases; nucleotides not matched to a gene: 4. The CDR3 is made up of 14 amino acids. The germline V gene encodes CDR1 SQVTM and CDR2 ANQGSEA. CDR3 in DNA: TGCAGCGTTGCAGGGGGCAGAGGCAATCAGCCCCAGCATTTT. Encoded protein: CSVAGGRGNQPQHF.

This clonotype was recorded a few times. This sequence joins TRBV24-1 and TRBJ1-1; D not certain. The germline gives CDR1 KGHDR, CDR2 SFDVKD. Trimming stripped 7 bases from V and 8 bases from J, with 7 bases between. CDR3 length: 10 residues. The chain's CDR3 is CATSGAEAFF. The CDR3 DNA reads TGTGCCACCAGCGGCGCGGAAGCTTTCTTT.

The rearrangement links TRBV9 to TRBJ2-2; TRBD2 aligns across 12 bases. V dropped 0 bases and J dropped 5; count of bases not matched to a gene: 5. The length of the CDR3 is 17 residues. Germline CDR1 SGDLS, CDR2 YYNGEE. The CDR3 spells CASSVGTSGKGTGELFF. CDR3 bases: TGTGCCAGCAGCGTAGGGACTAGCGGGAAGGGTACCGGGGAGCTGTTTTTT. The variable domain in full, with the rest retrieved from reference TRBV9 and TRBJ2-2, is DSGVTQTPKHLITATGQRVTLRCSPRSGDLSVYWYQQSLDQGLQFLIQYYNGEERAKGNILERFSAQQFPDLHSELNLSSLELGDSALYFCASSVGTSGKGTGELFFGEGSRLTVL.

This chain joins TRBV10-1 and TRBJ2-7, with 7 bases aligning to TRBD2. This CDR3 region has 12 residues. J was trimmed by 2 bases and V by 9 bases; bases with no gene match: 4. Looked up from germline, CDR1 is WNHNN and CDR2 is SYGVQD (reference sequence). CDR3 nucleotide sequence: TGCGCCAGTTCAGCGGGAACCTACGAGCAGTACTTC. As protein: CASSAGTYEQYF.